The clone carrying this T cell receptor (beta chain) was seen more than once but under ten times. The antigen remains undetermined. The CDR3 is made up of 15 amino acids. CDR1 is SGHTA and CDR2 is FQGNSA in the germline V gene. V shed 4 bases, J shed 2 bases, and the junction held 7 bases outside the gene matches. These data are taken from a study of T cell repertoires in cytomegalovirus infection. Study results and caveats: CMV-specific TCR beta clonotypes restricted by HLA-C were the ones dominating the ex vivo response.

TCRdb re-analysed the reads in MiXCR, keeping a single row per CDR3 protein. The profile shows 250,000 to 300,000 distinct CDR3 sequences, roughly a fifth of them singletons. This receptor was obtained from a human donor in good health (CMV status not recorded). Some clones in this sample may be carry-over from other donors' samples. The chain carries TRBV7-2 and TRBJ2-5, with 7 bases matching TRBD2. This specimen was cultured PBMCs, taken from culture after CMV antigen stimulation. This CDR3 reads CASSSGGGGQETQYF. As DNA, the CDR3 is TGTGCCAGCAGCTCCGGTGGGGGGGGACAAGAGACCCAGTACTTC. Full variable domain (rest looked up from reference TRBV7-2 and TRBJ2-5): GAGVSQSPSNKVTEKGKDVELRCDPISGHTALYWYRQSLGQGLEFLIYFQGNSAPDKSGLPSDRFSAERTGGSVSTLTIQRTQQEDSAVYLCASSSGGGGQETQYFGPGTRLLVL.